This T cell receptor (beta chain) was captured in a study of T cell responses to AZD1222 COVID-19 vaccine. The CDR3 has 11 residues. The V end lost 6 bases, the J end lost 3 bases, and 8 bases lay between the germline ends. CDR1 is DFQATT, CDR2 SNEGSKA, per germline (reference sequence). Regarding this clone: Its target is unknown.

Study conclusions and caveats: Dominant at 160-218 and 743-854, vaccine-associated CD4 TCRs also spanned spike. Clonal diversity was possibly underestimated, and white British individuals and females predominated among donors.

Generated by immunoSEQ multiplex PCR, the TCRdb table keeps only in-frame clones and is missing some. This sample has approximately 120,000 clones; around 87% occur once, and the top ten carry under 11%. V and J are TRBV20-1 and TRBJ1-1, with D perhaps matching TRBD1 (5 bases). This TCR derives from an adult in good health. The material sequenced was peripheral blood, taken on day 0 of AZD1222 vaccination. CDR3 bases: TGCAGTGCGAAACAGGACACTGAAGCTTTCTTT. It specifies CSAKQDTEAFF.